Each of the 29 T cell receptor beta chains below was sequenced from the same sample in a study of T cells after yellow fever vaccination. MiXCR was run by TCRdb on the 5' RACE reads, yielding one entry per CDR3 protein. The table shows 340,000 or so distinct CDR3 sequences, with around 13% occurring only once. The sequences come from CD4+ T cells sorted from PBMCs, collected 15 days after the yellow fever booster vaccination. The receptors stem from a man between 18 and 35 years old who received the YFV17D yellow fever vaccine.

In its sample, this clonotype was seen a few times. CDR3 DNA: TGTGCCAGCAGCGACCACTACCGACTAGCGGCCGGCGAGCAGTACTTC. Protein: CASSDHYRLAAGEQYF. This chain uses TRBV3-1 with TRBJ2-7, with TRBD2 matching 9 bases. The CDR3 is made up of 16 amino acids. CDR1 and CDR2 from the germline V gene are LGHDT and YNNKEL (reference sequence). With 5 bases clipped from V and 6 bases from J, the junction kept 14 bases outside the gene matches.

In its sample, this clonotype was seen a few times. V and J are TRBV28 and TRBJ1-5, with TRBD1 matching over 9 bases. CDR1 is MDHEN and CDR2 is SYDVKM in the germline V gene. The CDR3 totals 16 residues. Germline trimming cut 8 bases from V and 3 bases from J; bases unmatched to any gene: 11. CDR3 loop: CASLTGGASINQPQHF. The CDR3 nucleotides read TGTGCCAGCTTAACAGGGGGCGCGTCTATCAATCAGCCCCAGCATTTT.

This clonotype has a count of ten or more. V gene TRBV7-9 combines with J gene TRBJ2-7, with a tentative D call TRBD2 (6 bases). CDR1 and CDR2 (germline): SEHNR, FQNEAQ (reference sequence). V lost 5 bases to trimming and J lost 5 bases, with 16 bases between them. The CDR3 sequence is 14 residues long. This CDR3 reads CASSRAGSPHEQYF. The CDR3, as DNA: TGTGCCAGCAGCCGTGCGGGGTCCCCCCACGAGCAGTACTTC.

The chain links TRBV7-3 to TRBJ2-1, with TRBD2 matching 8 bases. Germline V gene sequence: CDR1 SGHTA, CDR2 FQGTGA. V gave up 1 base and J gave up 9 bases; unmatched junction bases: 8. This CDR3 has 15 amino acids. The CDR3 DNA reads as TGTGCCAGCAGCTTAATCCGGGGGGGAATGTCTGAGCAGTTCTTC. Residues: CASSLIRGGMSEQFF.

This clonotype has a handful of counts. The rearrangement joins TRBV6-5 to TRBJ1-6; 9 nucleotides match TRBD1. V lost 7 bases to trimming and J lost 8 bases; unmatched junction nucleotides: 3. CDR3 length equals 13 residues. Germline values: CDR1 MNHEY, CDR2 SVGAGI. CDR3 in DNA: TGTGCCAGCAACAGACAGGGGGATTCACCCCTCCACTTT. It yields the protein CASNRQGDSPLHF.

This clonotype has only a few counts. In DNA form, the CDR3 reads TGTGCCAGCAGTGAACGGCGCTACAATGAGCAGTTCTTC. Residues: CASSERRYNEQFF. V usage is TRBV2 and J usage is TRBJ2-1, with unresolved D. The V gene's germline CDR1 is SNHLY and CDR2 FYNNEI. With 2 bases removed from V and 3 bases from J, the gap between germline ends came to 5 bases. This CDR3 contains 13 residues.

The V call is TRBV19, the J call TRBJ1-5; TRBD1 is a possible D gene (5 bases). Trimming cost V 0 bases and J 6 bases, with 12 bases left between them. This CDR3 comprises 15 residues. Germline CDR1 and CDR2: LNHDA and SQIVND (reference sequence). The CDR3 here is CASSIDSTAGQPQHF. The CDR3 DNA is TGTGCCAGTAGTATAGATTCGACAGCTGGTCAGCCCCAGCATTTT.

V and J are TRBV7-9 and TRBJ1-3; D is possibly TRBD1 (6 bases). The CDR3 has 13 residues. Germline CDR1 SEHNR, CDR2 FQNEAQ (reference sequence). V shed 2 bases and J shed 8 bases, with 10 bases lying between them. The CDR3 region is CASSLSGAHTIYF. DNA for the CDR3: TGTGCCAGCAGCTTATCGGGGGCACACACCATATATTTT.

This clonotype was seen a few times. V usage is TRBV6-6 and J usage is TRBJ2-7, with D maybe TRBD2 (7 bases). CDR3 length: 15 residues. V was trimmed by 0 bases and J by 5 bases, leaving 14 bases between them. CDR1 and CDR2 from the germline V gene are MNHNY and SVGAGI (reference sequence). CDR3 amino acids: CASSYSSRGAHEQYV. CDR3 bases: TGTGCCAGCAGTTACTCGAGTCGGGGGGCACACGAGCAGTACGTC.

CDR3 residues: CSASVPPGNQPQHF. The CDR3 DNA sequence: TGCAGTGCTAGTGTCCCCCCGGGGAATCAGCCCCAGCATTTT. The chain couples TRBV20-1 to TRBJ1-5; D is uncertain. CDR1 and CDR2 from the germline V gene are DFQATT and SNEGSKA (reference sequence). V was shortened by 3 bases and J by 4 bases, with 13 bases between the two germline ends. This CDR3 contains 14 residues.

The chain joins TRBV12-3 or TRBV12-4 to TRBJ2-5, with D tentatively TRBD2 (5 bases). V shed 7 bases and J shed 1 base, with 10 bases lying between them. This CDR3 spans 13 amino acids. CDR3 sequence reads: CASIEGAQETQYF. CDR3 nucleotide sequence: TGTGCCAGCATCGAGGGAGCCCAAGAGACCCAGTACTTC.

There are a few counts of this clonotype. The V gene is TRBV7-9, the J gene TRBJ2-1; D might be TRBD2 (5 bases). The V gene lost 1 base and the J gene lost 2 bases, with 12 bases spanning the gap. CDR1 and CDR2 (germline): SEHNR, FQNEAQ (reference sequence). This CDR3 contains 16 residues. The CDR3 region is CASSLGMGRTYNEQFF. DNA for the CDR3: TGTGCCAGCAGCTTAGGGATGGGGAGAACCTACAATGAGCAGTTCTTC.

The chain joins TRBV19 to TRBJ2-2, with D maybe TRBD2 (7 bases). V gave up 5 bases and J gave up 4 bases, with 29 bases separating them. The CDR3 consists of 20 residues. Germline V gene sequence: CDR1 LNHDA, CDR2 SQIVND (reference sequence). CDR3 region: CASSPPGGGGAVRITGELFF. CDR3 nucleotides: TGTGCCAGTAGTCCCCCCGGAGGTGGGGGGGCCGTGCGAATCACCGGGGAGCTGTTTTTT.

This clonotype was observed a handful of times. The gene calls are TRBV4-2 and TRBJ2-7; 8 bases are shared with TRBD1. Trimming removed 5 bases from V and 6 bases from J; junction bases left unmatched: 3. Germline V gene lookup returns CDR1 LGHNA and CDR2 YNFKEQ. The CDR3 contains 12 residues. In DNA form, the CDR3 reads TGTGCCAGCAGCAGTGACAGGGGCGAGCAGTACGTC. Encoded protein: CASSSDRGEQYV.

This clonotype was seen a few times. This chain uses TRBV28 with TRBJ2-5; 10 positions match TRBD1. Trimming removed 6 bases from V and 2 bases from J; junction bases left unmatched: 6. The CDR3 is 15 residues long. Germline lookup yields CDR1 MDHEN and CDR2 SYDVKM. The CDR3 DNA sequence: TGTGCCAGCAGGAGACAGGGGGCCCCACAAGAGACCCAGTACTTC. As protein: CASRRQGAPQETQYF.

In this sample, this clonotype turned up many times. This chain links TRBV29-1 with TRBJ1-1; no firm D call. Germline lookup yields CDR1 SQVTM and CDR2 ANQGSEA. This CDR3 has 10 residues. Trimming pared 7 bases from V and 4 bases from J, leaving 7 bases between. The CDR3 is CSARVTEAFF. The CDR3 DNA sequence: TGCAGCGCCCGGGTCACTGAAGCTTTCTTT.

The table lists this clonotype with many counts. The chain carries TRBV20-1 and TRBJ1-2; D not resolved. The CDR3 extends over 14 amino acids. Germline V gene data show CDR1 as DFQATT and CDR2 as SNEGSKA (reference sequence). V dropped 3 bases and J dropped 8 bases, with 19 bases sitting between them. The DNA for the CDR3 is TGCAGTGCTAGGGCTAAAGGCCGACCGGACGGCTACACCTTC. The encoded protein is CSARAKGRPDGYTF.

The chain is built from TRBV6-6 and TRBJ1-5; perhaps TRBD1 as D (5 bases). This CDR3 has 16 residues. CDR1 is MNHNY, CDR2 SVGAGI, per germline (reference sequence). V lost 4 bases and J 5 bases, leaving 18 bases between the germline ends. The CDR3 region has the DNA TGTGCCAGCAGTTTGGCCCTGGGGGGAGGGTATCAGCCCCAGCATTTT. It codes for CASSLALGGGYQPQHF.

The chain carries TRBV20-1 and TRBJ2-1, with D perhaps TRBD1 (6 bases). The CDR3 spans 13 residues. V lost 7 bases to trimming and J lost 0 bases, with 10 bases between them. Germline V CDR1 and CDR2: DFQATT, SNEGSKA (reference sequence). The CDR3: CSVGGHSYNEQFF. In DNA, the CDR3 is TGCAGTGTAGGGGGACACTCCTACAATGAGCAGTTCTTC.

J is TRBJ2-7 and V is TRBV24-1; possible D gene TRBD2, 6 bases. The CDR3 loop spans 10 amino acids. Between the trimmed V and J ends, which lost 10 bases and 6 bases, there was a span of 9 bases. Per the germline V gene, CDR1 is KGHDR and CDR2 is SFDVKD. The CDR3 nucleotides read TGTGCCACGCGGGAATTCGAGCAGTACTTC. As protein: CATREFEQYF.

The rearrangement uses TRBV20-1 and TRBJ2-7, with no clear D. The CDR3 spans 12 residues. Germline V gene lookup returns CDR1 DFQATT and CDR2 SNEGSKA (reference sequence). Trimming shortened V by 6 bases and J by 3 bases, and 12 bases separated the two germline ends. The CDR3 here is CSAELIVYEQYV. As DNA, the CDR3 is TGCAGTGCCGAACTAATTGTCTACGAGCAGTACGTC.

V and J are TRBV10-3 and TRBJ1-6; a weak D match, TRBD1 (5 bases). This CDR3 contains 16 residues. Germline V lookup: CDR1 ENHRY, CDR2 SYGVKD. The V end was cut by 6 bases, the J end by 6 bases, with 18 bases between. The CDR3 region has the DNA TGTGCCATCAGCCCGAGGGCTGACAGTTCTAATTCACCCCTCCACTTT. Its translation is CAISPRADSSNSPLHF.

This clonotype was detected a few times. The genes are TRBV9 and TRBJ2-7; possible D gene TRBD2, 6 bases. V shed 0 bases and J shed 5 bases, with 12 bases lying between them. Germline lookup yields CDR1 SGDLS and CDR2 YYNGEE. The length of the CDR3 is 14 residues. As DNA, the CDR3 is TGTGCCAGCAGCGTAGACCGGGAGAAGCACGAGCAGTACTTC. This encodes CASSVDREKHEQYF.

The table lists this clonotype with a few counts. This chain links TRBV20-1 with TRBJ2-7; perhaps D is TRBD1 or TRBD2 (5 bases each). V dropped 2 bases and J dropped 0 bases, with 20 bases sitting between them. The CDR3 loop spans 17 amino acids. From germline, CDR1 is DFQATT and CDR2 SNEGSKA (reference sequence). The CDR3 DNA sequence: TGCAGTGCTAGATTCCCCCAGGGAGTCCAGAGCTCCTACGAGCAGTACTTC. It codes for CSARFPQGVQSSYEQYF.

V and J are TRBV6-2 or TRBV6-3 and TRBJ2-3, with 12 bases aligning to TRBD2. Germline CDR1 is MNHEY and CDR2 is SVGEGT. V lost 2 bases, J lost 4 bases, and 4 bases stayed unmatched. This CDR3 is built from 16 residues. The CDR3 DNA reads TGTGCCAGCAGTTACGAAGGACTAGCGGGGCCAGATACGCAGTATTTT. Protein product: CASSYEGLAGPDTQYF.

The CDR3 region is CASSLAETDTQYF. For the CDR3, the DNA is TGTGCCAGCTCTCTGGCTGAAACAGATACGCAGTATTTT. V gene TRBV18 combines with J gene TRBJ2-3; no firm D call. V lost 6 bases to trimming and J lost 3 bases, with 10 bases between them. Germline V lookup: CDR1 KGHSH, CDR2 LQKENI. CDR3 length equals 13 residues.

There are a few counts of this clonotype. This chain joins TRBV20-1 and TRBJ1-5; D is ambiguous. V was pared by 3 bases and J by 5 bases, with 11 bases between. The CDR3 extends over 13 amino acids. The germline V gene has CDR1 DFQATT and CDR2 SNEGSKA (reference sequence). In nucleotides, the CDR3 is TGCAGTGCTAGCCTTCGGGGAGATCAGCCCCAGCATTTT. This encodes CSASLRGDQPQHF.

In its sample, this clonotype was seen many times. The genes are TRBV10-3 and TRBJ2-3, with 7 bases lining up with TRBD1. Germline CDR1 reads ENHRY; CDR2 reads SYGVKD. V lost 3 bases, J lost 4 bases, and 7 bases stayed unmatched. The CDR3 extends over 15 amino acids. The CDR3 here is CAISERQGNADTQYF. CDR3 nucleotide sequence: TGTGCCATCAGTGAACGACAGGGTAATGCAGATACGCAGTATTTT.

There are many counts of this clonotype. A junction boundary mismatches the germline segment, possibly from a read error. The DNA of the CDR3 is TGTGCCAGCTCACCCACCCAACAGCCACCAACTCCCTTT. Protein: CASSPTQQPPTPF. The chain carries TRBV18 and TRBJ1-1; D is undetermined. Germline CDR1 reads KGHSH; CDR2 reads LQKENI. The CDR3 has 13 residues. Complete variable domain (other parts from reference TRBV18 and TRBJ1-1): NAGVMQNPRHLVRRRGQEARLRCSPMKGHSHVYWYRQLPEEGLKFMVYLQKENIIDESGMPKERFSAEFPKEGPSILRIQQVVRGDSAAYFCASSPTQQPPTPFGQGTRLTVV.